Detailed here is one T cell receptor (beta chain). Its antigen is not known. Since all of the isolated RNA was reverse transcribed, expressed TCRB transcripts were what got sequenced. Sequenced by immunoSEQ multiplex PCR; TCRdb stores in-frame clones only, minus some. Of about 220,000 clones detected, roughly a tenth appear once; the ten largest clones hold 1% to 1.5%. This CDR3 spans 13 amino acids. The germline gives CDR1 ENHRY, CDR2 SYGVKD. V lost 4 bases to trimming and J lost 4 bases, with 10 bases between them. The sample is drawn from a study of beta chain features in type 1 diabetes. General study points: Researchers cautioned that cDNA sequencing could over-represent cells with high TCR expression. TCRB CDR3 length was moderately but significantly reduced in all four CD4+ subsets of Type 1 diabetes patients.

The V gene is TRBV10-3, the J gene TRBJ2-5; tentatively, D is TRBD1 (6 bases). This sequence was found in a man younger than 35 in good health. Sequenced sample: central memory CD4+ T cells from blood. The CDR3 is CAISVQGPETQYF. In DNA form, the CDR3 reads TGTGCCATCAGTGTGCAGGGGCCAGAGACCCAGTACTTC.